Following are 5 T cell receptor beta chains from one sample sequenced in a study of response to subunit inactivated influenza vaccine. TCRdb re-derived calls from the RT-PCR reads in MiXCR, one entry per CDR3 protein. The table lists approximately 500,000 distinct CDR3 sequences, less than 25% of them singletons, with 2.8% in the top ten. The sample was also reused in another study, on T cells expressing NK-cell markers. That publication notes: 5'RACE template switching with UMIs produced the TCR beta cDNA.

The sequencing used CD4+ T cells sorted from PBMCs, collected 11 to 12 days after vaccination. The receptors here all came from a man aged 50-60 years who received an inactivated influenza vaccine.

This clonotype was picked up a small number of times. The J gene is TRBJ2-3, the V gene TRBV15; D not resolved. Trimming removed 6 bases from V and 0 bases from J, with 10 bases in between. This CDR3 has 14 residues. Germline CDR1 is LNHNV and CDR2 is YYDKDF (reference sequence). CDR3 nucleotide sequence: TGTGCCACCAGACCGGGCCTGAGCACAGATACGCAGTATTTT. This translates into CATRPGLSTDTQYF.

This clonotype was seen only once. V usage is TRBV7-2 and J usage is TRBJ2-3; 7 bases align to TRBD2. Germline loops: CDR1 SGHTA, CDR2 FQGNSA. The J segment lost 6 bases and the V segment lost 0 bases, leaving 9 bases of the junction unmatched. The CDR3 length is 16 residues. CDR3 sequence: CASSLAGGPSWDTQYF. CDR3 DNA sequence: TGTGCCAGCAGCTTAGCGGGAGGGCCAAGTTGGGATACGCAGTATTTT.

Concerning this clonotype itself: Mismatch with germline at one junction end may stem from a read error. The rearrangement uses TRBV7-9 and TRBJ2-5; D may be TRBD2 (6 bases). Germline CDR1 is SEHNR and CDR2 is FQNEAQ (reference sequence). The CDR3 totals 16 residues. The CDR3 region is CASNLADHPSVETQYF. Written as DNA, the CDR3 is TGTGCCAGCAACTTAGCGGATCACCCTTCAGTGGAGACCCAGTACTTC.

V and J are TRBV4-1 and TRBJ2-7; 10 bases align to TRBD1. Germline trimming cut 5 bases from V and 3 bases from J; bases unmatched to any gene: 4. Germline loops: CDR1 MGHRA, CDR2 YSYEKL. The CDR3 covers 14 residues. The CDR3 reads CASSTGQGRYEQYF. CDR3 DNA: TGCGCCAGCAGCACGGGACAGGGGCGCTACGAGCAGTACTTC.

This clonotype came up a few times. This rearrangement joins TRBV7-2 to TRBJ2-1; 7 positions agree with TRBD2. Germline lookup yields CDR1 SGHTA and CDR2 FQGNSA. The CDR3 loop spans 17 amino acids. V gave up 7 bases and J gave up 0 bases; unmatched junction bases: 12. The CDR3 DNA sequence: TGTGCCAGCACCCTCTGGGGAGCGGGAAGCTCCTACAATGAGCAGTTCTTC. Its protein product is CASTLWGAGSSYNEQFF. The variable domain in full, with the rest retrieved from reference TRBV7-2 and TRBJ2-1, is GAGVSQSPSNKVTEKGKDVELRCDPISGHTALYWYRQSLGQGLEFLIYFQGNSAPDKSGLPSDRFSAERTGGSVSTLTIQRTQQEDSAVYLCASTLWGAGSSYNEQFFGPGTRLTVL.